This entry lists 21 T cell receptor beta chains sequenced from one sample in a study of CXCR3-negative and CXCR3-positive naive CD8 T cells. Study-wide results and limits: Naive cells that were CXCR3-positive had more hydrophobic TRB CDR3s (compared with CXCR3-negative naive cells).

5' RACE that incorporated UMI labels was used to prepare the TRB cDNA libraries. Reprocessing the 5' RACE reads, TCRdb reports a single entry for every CDR3 protein and omits DNA. The repertoire table contains over 95,000 distinct CDR3 sequences. Their antigens remain unidentified. The material sequenced was naive CXCR3+ CD8+ T cells from blood. Indicated subset: CD45RO-CCR7+CD27+CD95- naive CD8+ T cells expressing CXCR3 (TNR3+). Receptors originate from a human donor in good health. Some clones in this sample may be carry-over from other donors' samples.

V and J are TRBV6-2 or TRBV6-3 and TRBJ2-5; TCRdb lists TRBD2, though no DNA is available to test this call. The germline V gene has CDR1 MNHEY and CDR2 SVGEGT. The CDR3 contains 16 residues. The CDR3 loop reads CASSYYRLAGQETQYF.

The V gene is TRBV5-1, the J gene TRBJ2-7; TCRdb outputs TRBD1, but without DNA this stays unchecked. Germline CDR1 is SGHRS and CDR2 is YFSETQ. The length of the CDR3 is 14 residues. The CDR3 protein is CASSFGTGIYEQYF.

The V gene is TRBV19, the J gene TRBJ1-1; checking the TCRdb D call of TRBD1 is not possible without DNA. CDR1 and CDR2 (germline): LNHDA, SQIVND (reference sequence). The CDR3 has 15 residues. The CDR3 region is CASTIARGSNTEAFF.

The V and J genes are TRBV29-1 and TRBJ2-7; TCRdb's D gene call, TRBD1, goes unchecked for lack of DNA. Germline V lookup: CDR1 SQVTM, CDR2 ANQGSEA. This CDR3 is 11 amino acids long. CDR3 region: CSVESRDEQYF.

J is TRBJ1-1 and V is TRBV28. This CDR3 is built from 13 residues. Per germline, CDR1 MDHEN and CDR2 SYDVKM. The chain's CDR3 is CASSRGPLTEAFF.

V is TRBV7-2 and J is TRBJ2-2; TCRdb's D gene call, TRBD2, goes unchecked for lack of DNA. Germline V gene sequence: CDR1 SGHTA, CDR2 FQGNSA. The CDR3 loop spans 18 amino acids. The CDR3 is CASSFSPIAGGITGELFF.

The rearrangement joins TRBV7-6 to TRBJ2-2; checking the TCRdb D call of TRBD2 is not possible without DNA. Germline V lookup: CDR1 SGHVS, CDR2 FNYEAQ. The CDR3 has 14 amino acids. CDR3 protein: CASSTGPDTGELFF.

The chain employs TRBV4-1 and TRBJ2-7. Germline lookup yields CDR1 MGHRA and CDR2 YSYEKL. The CDR3 has 12 amino acids. The CDR3 spells CASSQTGREQYF.

The rearrangement uses TRBV29-1 and TRBJ2-7; with no DNA, the TCRdb D assignment of TRBD2 cannot be verified. This CDR3 has 19 residues. Per germline, CDR1 SQVTM and CDR2 ANQGSEA. The CDR3 protein is CSVEAGTDVGLAGTYEQYF.

V is TRBV3-1 and J is TRBJ1-2; as DNA is missing, the TRBD1 call by TCRdb cannot be tested. The CDR3 has 14 amino acids. Germline loops: CDR1 LGHDT, CDR2 YNNKEL (reference sequence). CDR3 loop: CASRNPRDIYGYTF.

This chain connects TRBV4-1 to TRBJ2-7; TCRdb's D call of TRBD2 is untestable without DNA. Germline values: CDR1 MGHRA, CDR2 YSYEKL. The CDR3 is made up of 12 amino acids. This CDR3 reads CASGGPPYEQYF.

J is TRBJ1-6 and V is TRBV28; TCRdb's D call of TRBD1 is untestable without DNA. This CDR3 region has 14 residues. Germline CDR1 MDHEN, CDR2 SYDVKM. CDR3: CASSLVGGNSPLHF.

The J gene is TRBJ2-1, the V gene TRBV9. Per germline, CDR1 SGDLS and CDR2 YYNGEE. The CDR3 runs to 14 residues. The chain's CDR3 is CASSVGNSYNEQFF.

The V call is TRBV27, the J call TRBJ1-1. Germline CDR1 reads MNHEY; CDR2 reads SMNVEV (reference sequence). This CDR3 contains 13 residues. CDR3 sequence reads: CASSVRMGTEAFF.

The chain has TRBV2 and TRBJ2-7; the TRBD2 assignment by TCRdb is unverifiable without DNA. Germline CDR1 and CDR2: SNHLY and FYNNEI. CDR3 length equals 12 residues. The CDR3 spells CASGGVSYEQYF.

The chain joins TRBV13 to TRBJ2-7. Germline V gene lookup returns CDR1 PRHDT and CDR2 FYEKMQ (reference sequence). The CDR3 sequence is 13 residues long. The CDR3 sequence is CASSFGLSYEQYF.

The V call is TRBV5-1, the J call TRBJ2-7. This CDR3 region has 15 residues. Germline lookup yields CDR1 SGHRS and CDR2 YFSETQ. CDR3 in amino acids: CASSLTSRSGYEQYF.

The chain combines TRBV10-3 with TRBJ1-2. The germline V gene has CDR1 ENHRY and CDR2 SYGVKD. The CDR3 is 12 amino acids. The CDR3 region is CAIRDGSYGYTF.

V is TRBV20-1 and J is TRBJ2-1; TCRdb's D call, TRBD1, is unchecked because there is no DNA. This CDR3 has 13 residues. CDR1 is DFQATT and CDR2 is SNEGSKA in the germline V gene (reference sequence). The CDR3 loop is CSAVTGSYNEQFF.

The chain recombines TRBV20-1 with TRBJ1-1; the D call of TRBD1 rests on TCRdb alone, since no DNA is present to check it. This CDR3 region has 15 residues. The V gene's germline CDR1 is DFQATT and CDR2 SNEGSKA (reference sequence). The CDR3 loop reads CSARDPDRPNTEAFF.

The rearrangement links TRBV28 to TRBJ2-7; the D call of TRBD2 rests on TCRdb alone, since no DNA is present to check it. The CDR3 totals 18 residues. In germline, CDR1 is MDHEN, CDR2 SYDVKM. The CDR3 is CASRRLGLAGASSYEQYF. Together with reference TRBV28 and TRBJ2-7, the CDR3 gives the full variable domain: DVKVTQSSRYLVKRTGEKVFLECVQDMDHENMFWYRQDPGLGLRLIYFSYDVKMKEKGDIPEGYSVSREKKERFSLILESASTNQTSMYLCASRRLGLAGASSYEQYFGPGTRLTVT.